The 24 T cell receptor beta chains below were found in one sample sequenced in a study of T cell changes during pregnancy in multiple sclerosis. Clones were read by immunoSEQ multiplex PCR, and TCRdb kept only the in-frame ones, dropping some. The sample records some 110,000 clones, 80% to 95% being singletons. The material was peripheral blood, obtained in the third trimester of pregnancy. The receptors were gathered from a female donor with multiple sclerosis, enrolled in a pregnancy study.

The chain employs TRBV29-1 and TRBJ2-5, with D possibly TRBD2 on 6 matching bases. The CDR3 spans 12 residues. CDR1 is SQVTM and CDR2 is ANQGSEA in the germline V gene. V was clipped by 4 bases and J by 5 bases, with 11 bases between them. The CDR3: CSVVEGAETQYF. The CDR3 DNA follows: TGCAGCGTTGTGGAGGGTGCGGAGACCCAGTACTTC. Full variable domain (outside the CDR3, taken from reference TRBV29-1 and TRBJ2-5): SAVISQKPSRDICQRGTSLTIQCQVDSQVTMMFWYRQQPGQSLTLIATANQGSEATYESGFVIDKFPISRPNLTFSTLTVSNMSPEDSSIYLCSVVEGAETQYFGPGTRLLVL.

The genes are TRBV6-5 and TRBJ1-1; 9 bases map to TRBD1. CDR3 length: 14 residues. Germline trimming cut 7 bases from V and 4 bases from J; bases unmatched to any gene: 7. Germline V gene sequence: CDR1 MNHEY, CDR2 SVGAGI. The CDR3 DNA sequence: TGTGCCAGCACCGCAGGACAGGGGAGCACTGAAGCTTTCTTT. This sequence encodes CASTAGQGSTEAFF.

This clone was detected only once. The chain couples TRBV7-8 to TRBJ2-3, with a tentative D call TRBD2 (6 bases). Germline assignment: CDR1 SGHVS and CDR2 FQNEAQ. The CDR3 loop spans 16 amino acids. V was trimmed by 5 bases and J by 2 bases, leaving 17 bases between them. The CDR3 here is CASSRGTFTSTDTQYF. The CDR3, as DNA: TGTGCCAGCAGCCGGGGGACCTTCACCTCCACAGATACGCAGTATTTT.

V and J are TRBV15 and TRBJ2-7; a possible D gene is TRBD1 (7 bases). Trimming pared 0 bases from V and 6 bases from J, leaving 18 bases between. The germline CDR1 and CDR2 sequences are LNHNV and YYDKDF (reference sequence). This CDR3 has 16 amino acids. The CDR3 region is CATSRDRGGGGGEQYF. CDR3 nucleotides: TGTGCCACCAGCAGAGATCGGGGCGGAGGGGGCGGCGAGCAGTACTTC.

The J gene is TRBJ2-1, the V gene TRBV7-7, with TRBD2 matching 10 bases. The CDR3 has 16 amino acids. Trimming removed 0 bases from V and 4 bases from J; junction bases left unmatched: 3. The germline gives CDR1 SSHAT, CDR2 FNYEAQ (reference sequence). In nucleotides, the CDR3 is TGTGCCAGCAGCTTAGCGGCTAGCGGGGGATACAATGAGCAGTTCTTC. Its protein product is CASSLAASGGYNEQFF.

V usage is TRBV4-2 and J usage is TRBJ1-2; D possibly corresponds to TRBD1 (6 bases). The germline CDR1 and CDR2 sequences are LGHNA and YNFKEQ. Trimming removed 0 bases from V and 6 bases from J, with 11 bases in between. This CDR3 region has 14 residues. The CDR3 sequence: CASSQEGAVNGYTF. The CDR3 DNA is TGTGCCAGCAGCCAAGAGGGGGCTGTCAATGGCTACACCTTC.

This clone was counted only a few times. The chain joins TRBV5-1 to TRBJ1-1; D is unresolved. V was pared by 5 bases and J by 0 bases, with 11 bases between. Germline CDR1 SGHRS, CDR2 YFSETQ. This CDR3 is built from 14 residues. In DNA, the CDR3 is TGCGCCAGCAGATCCGAGTTTTTGAACACTGAAGCTTTCTTT. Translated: CASRSEFLNTEAFF.

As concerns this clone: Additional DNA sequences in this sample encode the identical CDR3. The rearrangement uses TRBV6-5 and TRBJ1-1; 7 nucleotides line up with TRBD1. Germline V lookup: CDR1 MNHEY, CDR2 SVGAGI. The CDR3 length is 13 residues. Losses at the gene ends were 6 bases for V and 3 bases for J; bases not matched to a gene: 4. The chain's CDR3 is CASRRTGDTEAFF. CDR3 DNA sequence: TGTGCCAGCAGGAGAACAGGGGACACTGAAGCTTTCTTT.

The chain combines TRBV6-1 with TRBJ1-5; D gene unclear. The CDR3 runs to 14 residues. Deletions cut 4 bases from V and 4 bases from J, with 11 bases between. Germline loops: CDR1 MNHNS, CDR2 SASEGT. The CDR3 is CASSAGQLNQPQHF. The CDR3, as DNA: TGTGCCAGCAGTGCTGGGCAGCTAAATCAGCCCCAGCATTTT.

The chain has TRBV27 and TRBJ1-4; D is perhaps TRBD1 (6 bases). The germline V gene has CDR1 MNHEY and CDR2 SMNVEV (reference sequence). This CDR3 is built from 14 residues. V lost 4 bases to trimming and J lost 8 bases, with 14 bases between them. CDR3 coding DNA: TGTGCCAGCAGTTGGGGGGGCGCCGGAGAAAAACTGTTTTTT. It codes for CASSWGGAGEKLFF.

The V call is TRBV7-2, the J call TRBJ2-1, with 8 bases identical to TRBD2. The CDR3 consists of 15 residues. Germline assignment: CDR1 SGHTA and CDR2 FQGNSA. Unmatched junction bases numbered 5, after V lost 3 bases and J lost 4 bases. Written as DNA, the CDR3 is TGTGCCAGCAGCTTCCAAGCGGGGGTTTACAATGAGCAGTTCTTC. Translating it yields CASSFQAGVYNEQFF.

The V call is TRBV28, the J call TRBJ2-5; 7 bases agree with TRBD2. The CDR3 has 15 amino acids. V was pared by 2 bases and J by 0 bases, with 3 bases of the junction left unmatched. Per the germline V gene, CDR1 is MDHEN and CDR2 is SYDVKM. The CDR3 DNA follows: TGTGCCAGCAGTTTAACTAGCGCCAACCAAGAGACCCAGTACTTC. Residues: CASSLTSANQETQYF.

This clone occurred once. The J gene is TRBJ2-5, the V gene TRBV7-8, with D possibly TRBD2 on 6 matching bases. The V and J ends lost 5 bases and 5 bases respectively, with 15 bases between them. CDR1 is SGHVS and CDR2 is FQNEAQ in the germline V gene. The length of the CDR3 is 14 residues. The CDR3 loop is CASSLGGNSETQYF. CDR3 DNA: TGTGCCAGCAGCCTAGGAGGGAATTCCGAGACCCAGTACTTC.

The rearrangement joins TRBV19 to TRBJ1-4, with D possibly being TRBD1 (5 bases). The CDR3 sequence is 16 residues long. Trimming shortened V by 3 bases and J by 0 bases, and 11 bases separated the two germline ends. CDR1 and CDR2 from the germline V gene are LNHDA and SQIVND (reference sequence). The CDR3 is CASSITDRATNEKLFF. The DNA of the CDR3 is TGTGCCAGTAGTATTACAGACAGAGCAACTAATGAAAAACTGTTTTTT.

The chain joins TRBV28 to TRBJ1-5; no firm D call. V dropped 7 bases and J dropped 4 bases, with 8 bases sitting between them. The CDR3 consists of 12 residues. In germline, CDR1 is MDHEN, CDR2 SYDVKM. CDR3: CASKRMNQPQHF. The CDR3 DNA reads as TGTGCCAGCAAGAGGATGAATCAGCCCCAGCATTTT.

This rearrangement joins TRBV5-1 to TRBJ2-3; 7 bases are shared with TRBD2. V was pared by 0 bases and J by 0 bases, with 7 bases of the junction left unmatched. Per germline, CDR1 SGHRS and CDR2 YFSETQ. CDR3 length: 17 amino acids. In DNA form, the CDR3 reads TGCGCCAGCAGCTTGGGGAGCGGGGCCACTAGCACAGATACGCAGTATTTT. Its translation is CASSLGSGATSTDTQYF.

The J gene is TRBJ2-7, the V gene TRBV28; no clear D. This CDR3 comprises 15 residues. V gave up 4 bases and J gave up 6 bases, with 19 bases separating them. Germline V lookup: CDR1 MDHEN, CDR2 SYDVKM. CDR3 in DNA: TGTGCCAGCAGTTCCCCACCCCGGTCCCCCCTCGAGCAGTACTTC. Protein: CASSSPPRSPLEQYF.

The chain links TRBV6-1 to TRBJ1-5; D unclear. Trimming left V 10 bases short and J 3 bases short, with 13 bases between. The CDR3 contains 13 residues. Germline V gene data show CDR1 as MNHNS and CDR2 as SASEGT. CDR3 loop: CATEVTVNQPQHF. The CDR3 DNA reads TGTGCCACTGAAGTTACGGTCAATCAGCCCCAGCATTTT.

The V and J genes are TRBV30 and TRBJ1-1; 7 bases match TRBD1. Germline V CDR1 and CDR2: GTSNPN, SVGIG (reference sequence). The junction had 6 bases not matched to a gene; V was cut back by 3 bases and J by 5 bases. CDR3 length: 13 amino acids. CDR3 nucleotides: TGTGCCTGGAGACAACAGGGGTTGACTGAAGCTTTCTTT. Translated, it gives CAWRQQGLTEAFF.

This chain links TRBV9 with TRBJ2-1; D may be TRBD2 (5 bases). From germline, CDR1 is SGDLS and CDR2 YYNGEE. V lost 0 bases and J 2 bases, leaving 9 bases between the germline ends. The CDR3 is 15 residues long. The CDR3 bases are TGTGCCAGCAGCGTAGCTCCGACTACCTACAATGAGCAGTTCTTC. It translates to CASSVAPTTYNEQFF.

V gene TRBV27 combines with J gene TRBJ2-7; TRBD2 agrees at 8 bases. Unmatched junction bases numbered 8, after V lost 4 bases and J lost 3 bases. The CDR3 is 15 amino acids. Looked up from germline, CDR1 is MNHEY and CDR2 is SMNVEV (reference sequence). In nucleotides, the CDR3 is TGTGCCAGCAGTTCCCCGGGACTAGGGTACTACGAGCAGTACTTC. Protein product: CASSSPGLGYYEQYF.

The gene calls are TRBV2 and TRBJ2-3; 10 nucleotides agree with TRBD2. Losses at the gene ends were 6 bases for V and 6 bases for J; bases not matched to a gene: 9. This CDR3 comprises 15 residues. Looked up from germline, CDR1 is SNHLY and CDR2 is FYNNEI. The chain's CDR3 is CASSALTSGQDTQYF. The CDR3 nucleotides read TGTGCCAGCAGCGCCCTGACTAGCGGGCAGGATACGCAGTATTTT.

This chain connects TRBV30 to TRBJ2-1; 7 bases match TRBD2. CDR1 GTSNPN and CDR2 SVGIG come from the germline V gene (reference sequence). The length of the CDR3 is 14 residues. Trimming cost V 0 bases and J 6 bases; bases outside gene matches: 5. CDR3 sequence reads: CAWSVGGSGNEQFF. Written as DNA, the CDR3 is TGTGCCTGGAGTGTCGGGGGGTCCGGCAATGAGCAGTTCTTC.

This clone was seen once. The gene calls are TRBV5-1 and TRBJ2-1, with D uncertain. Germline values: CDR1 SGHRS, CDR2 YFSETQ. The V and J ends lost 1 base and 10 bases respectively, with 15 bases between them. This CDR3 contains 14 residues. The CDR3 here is CASSLLSSIREQFF. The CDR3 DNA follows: TGCGCCAGCAGCTTGTTATCCTCGATCCGGGAGCAGTTCTTC.